This is a list of T cell receptor beta chains from one sample in a study of breast tumors, draining lymph nodes, adjacent tissues. TCRdb ran MiXCR on the multiplex PCR reads and lists one entry per CDR3 protein. The profile shows about 180,000 distinct CDR3 sequences, roughly a third of them singletons. The sample consisted of axillary lymph node tissue. These receptors came from a female donor with breast cancer. Some clones in this sample may be carry-over from other donors' samples. Both conserved end residues are part of each CDR3. D genes are given only for firm matches. Some rows have no size entry. The others give once, few or many, or a class for an expanded clone.

clone size | D gene | J gene | V gene | CDR3 protein | CDR3 DNA
many | TRBD2 | TRBJ2-3 | TRBV13 | CASSNGGAGTDTQYF | TGTGCCAGCAGCAACGGGGGGGCAGGCACAGATACGCAGTATTTT
many | TRBD1 | TRBJ1-5 | TRBV19 | CASTRTGGWGNQPQHF | TGTGCCAGTACCCGGACAGGAGGTTGGGGCAATCAGCCCCAGCATTTT
few | . | TRBJ2-5 | TRBV5-5 | CASNLASGTETQYF | TGTGCCAGCAACTTGGCGAGCGGAACAGAGACCCAGTACTTC
many | . | TRBJ2-1 | TRBV9 | CASSVVAGEQFF | TGTGCCAGCAGCGTAGTAGCTGGCGAGCAGTTCTTC
few | . | TRBJ2-3 | TRBV11-3 | CASSPGDTGFGTDTQYF | TGTGCCAGCAGTCCCGGCGACACAGGGTTCGGTACAGATACGCAGTATTTT
few | TRBD2 | TRBJ2-3 | TRBV3-1 | CASSQEGLAGVHQYF | TGTGCCAGCAGCCAAGAGGGACTAGCGGGAGTTCACCAGTATTTT
. | TRBD2 | TRBJ2-7 | TRBV7-3 | CASRRTSGPYEQYF | TGTGCCAGCAGAAGGACTAGCGGTCCCTACGAGCAGTACTTC
. | . | TRBJ1-2 | TRBV10-3 | CAISARNRVNYGYTF | TGTGCCATCAGTGCCAGAAACAGGGTAAACTATGGCTACACCTTC
many | . | TRBJ2-5 | TRBV13 | CASSLLWETQYF | TGTGCCAGCAGCTTACTGTGGGAGACCCAGTACTTC
many | TRBD2 | TRBJ2-3 | TRBV4-2 | CASSQVLAGPDTQYF | TGTGCCAGCAGCCAAGTTCTAGCGGGGCCCGATACGCAGTATTTT
many | . | TRBJ1-2 | TRBV20-1 | CSASRGAHGYTF | TGCAGTGCTAGTCGGGGGGCGCATGGCTACACCTTC
many | TRBD1 | TRBJ1-5 | TRBV20-1 | CSAAKDRGNQPQHF | TGCAGTGCTGCGAAGGACAGGGGCAATCAGCCCCAGCATTTT
once | TRBD2 | TRBJ2-1 | TRBV6-2/TRBV6-3 | CASRPGGPGEQFF | TGTGCCAGCAGACCGGGAGGGCCCGGGGAGCAGTTCTTC
many | TRBD1 | TRBJ1-2 | TRBV5-6 | CASSYGQGRLYTF | TGTGCCAGCAGCTATGGACAGGGCCGATTATACACCTTC
many | TRBD2 | TRBJ2-7 | TRBV11-3 | CASSLDYGRLAGPMYF | TGTGCCAGCAGCTTAGATTACGGACGACTAGCGGGGCCAATGTACTTC
. | . | TRBJ2-1 | TRBV7-8 | CVSSLWSGSYNEQSF | TGTGTCAGCAGCTTATGGAGCGGCTCCTACAATGAGCAGTCCTTC
. | TRBD1 | TRBJ2-1 | TRBV11-2 | CASSLGTGILSYNEQFF | TGTGCCAGCAGCTTAGGGACAGGCATACTCTCCTACAATGAGCAGTTCTTC
. | TRBD1 | TRBJ1-3 | TRBV28 | CASRPADRDSGNTIYF | TGTGCCAGCAGGCCCGCGGACAGGGACTCTGGAAACACCATATATTTT
. | TRBD2 | TRBJ2-1 | TRBV14 | CASSRRTSGSGYNEQFF | TGTGCCAGCAGCCGACGGACTAGCGGGAGTGGGTACAATGAGCAGTTCTTC
. | TRBD1 | TRBJ1-2 | TRBV12-3/TRBV12-4 | CASSFPRDRGRDGYTF | TGTGCCAGCAGTTTCCCCCGGGACAGGGGGCGCGATGGCTACACCTTC
many | . | TRBJ1-2 | TRBV19 | CASSTRARSSYGYTF | TGTGCCAGTAGTACCAGGGCGCGAAGCTCCTATGGCTACACCTTC
. | TRBD1 | TRBJ1-5 | TRBV7-9 | CASSLEGTGPSYSHQPQHF | TGTGCCAGCAGCTTAGAAGGGACAGGGCCTAGTTATAGCCATCAGCCCCAGCATTTT
many | . | TRBJ2-1 | TRBV7-9 | CASSLPSKGEQGLSYNEQFF | TGTGCCAGCAGCTTACCCTCAAAAGGGGAACAGGGCCTCTCCTACAATGAGCAGTTCTTC
many | TRBD1 | TRBJ1-2 | TRBV19 | CASRSTRDRHTLENYGYTF | TGTGCCAGTAGATCAACCCGGGACAGGCATACTTTGGAAAACTATGGCTACACCTTC
many | . | TRBJ1-2 | TRBV6-1 | CASSEVGEGGYTF | TGTGCCAGCAGTGAAGTAGGGGAGGGAGGCTACACCTTC
many | . | TRBJ1-2 | TRBV20-1 | CSASGSGGFGNGYTF | TGCAGTGCTAGTGGTAGTGGGGGGTTCGGTAATGGCTACACCTTC
. | TRBD1 | TRBJ1-4 | TRBV6-2/TRBV6-3 | CASRRQGGNERLFF | TGTGCCAGCAGACGACAGGGGGGAAATGAAAGACTGTTTTTT
. | . | TRBJ1-3 | TRBV10-3 | CAISEGGSLSGNTMYF | TGTGCCATCAGTGAGGGGGGTAGCCTCTCTGGAAACACCATGTATTTT
. | TRBD2 | TRBJ2-3 | TRBV6-5 | CASRRGGPRTDTQYF | TGTGCCAGCAGACGCGGGGGGCCCCGCACAGATACGCAGTATTTT
. | . | TRBJ2-5 | TRBV7-8 | CASSLGGSVGQETQYF | TGTGCCAGCAGCTTAGGGGGTAGCGTGGGGCAAGAGACCCAGTACTTC
few | . | TRBJ2-7 | TRBV5-4 | CASSAGVSYEQYF | TGTGCCAGCAGCGCCGGAGTTTCCTACGAGCAGTACTTC
many | TRBD2 | TRBJ2-7 | TRBV5-6 | CASSFVTSGGPSYEQYF | TGTGCCAGCAGCTTTGTGACTAGCGGGGGGCCCTCCTACGAGCAGTACTTC
. | TRBD1 | TRBJ1-6 | TRBV5-1 | CASSSSSGGSPLHF | TGCGCCAGCAGCTCTTCCTCAGGGGGTTCACCCCTCCACTTT
many | . | TRBJ2-5 | TRBV11-2 | CASSRPETQYF | TGTGCCAGCAGCCGCCCGGAGACCCAGTACTTC
. | . | TRBJ1-1 | TRBV9 | CASSEEYDREAFF | TGTGCCAGCAGCGAAGAGTACGACAGGGAAGCTTTCTTT
. | TRBD1 | TRBJ2-1 | TRBV7-9 | CASSPNPTGGNEQFF | TGTGCCAGCAGCCCAAATCCGACAGGGGGCAATGAGCAGTTCTTC
few | TRBD1 | TRBJ2-1 | TRBV12-3/TRBV12-4 | CASNPTGVHYNEQSF | TGTGCCAGCAACCCGACAGGGGTGCACTACAATGAGCAGTCCTTC
many | . | TRBJ2-7 | TRBV7-9 | CASSESTASYEQYF | TGTGCCAGCAGCGAATCGACAGCCTCCTACGAGCAGTACTTC
. | . | TRBJ1-1 | TRBV6-6 | CASKEGRSDTEAFF | TGTGCCAGCAAGGAGGGTAGGTCGGACACTGAAGCTTTCTTT
many | TRBD2 | TRBJ2-7 | TRBV6-5 | CASSPERGGTYEQYF | TGTGCCAGCAGCCCCGAGCGGGGGGGAACCTACGAGCAGTACTTC
. | . | TRBJ2-2 | TRBV9 | CAASAGVGELFF | TGTGCCGCCAGCGCCGGCGTCGGGGAGCTGTTTTTT
many | TRBD1 | TRBJ1-5 | TRBV2 | CASSEGQGAQPQHF | TGTGCCAGCAGTGAAGGACAGGGTGCTCAGCCCCAGCATTTT
many | . | TRBJ1-6 | TRBV19 | CASSIGVGQNSPLHF | TGTGCCAGTAGTATAGGGGTGGGTCAGAATTCACCCCTCCACTTT
many | TRBD1 | TRBJ1-2 | TRBV20-1 | CSARGGQGSPYGYTF | TGCAGTGCTAGAGGGGGACAGGGCTCCCCCTATGGCTACACCTTC
few | . | TRBJ1-1 | TRBV12-3/TRBV12-4 | CASSPAGYAFF | TGTGCCAGCAGCCCCGCGGGGTACGCTTTCTTT
. | TRBD1 | TRBJ2-5 | TRBV7-9 | CASSRTGNQETQHF | TGTGCCAGCAGTCGGACAGGGAACCAAGAGACCCAGCACTTC
. | TRBD2 | TRBJ2-1 | TRBV29-1 | CSAGVTSGYGADEQFF | TGCAGCGCCGGGGTGACTAGCGGTTATGGGGCCGATGAGCAGTTCTTC
many | . | TRBJ2-3 | TRBV7-8 | CASSPRDWGSTDTQYF | TGTGCCAGCAGCCCCCGGGACTGGGGTAGCACAGATACGCAGTATTTT
many | . | TRBJ1-5 | TRBV6-5 | CASNLAAGQPQHF | TGTGCCAGCAACCTGGCGGCCGGTCAGCCCCAGCATTTT
. | . | TRBJ2-5 | TRBV3-1 | CASRPTGPKETQYF | TGTGCCAGCAGGCCAACAGGGCCCAAGGAGACCCAGTACTTC
many | TRBD2 | TRBJ2-1 | TRBV7-3 | CASSSGTSFDEQFF | TGTGCCAGCAGCTCCGGGACTAGCTTCGATGAGCAGTTCTTC
few | TRBD2 | TRBJ2-1 | TRBV20-1 | CSARDRDWTDTSGDNEQFF | TGCAGTGCTAGAGATCGGGATTGGACTGATACTAGCGGGGACAATGAGCAGTTCTTC
. | TRBD1 | TRBJ2-6 | TRBV12-3/TRBV12-4 | CASSPTTGGGGANVLTF | TGTGCCAGCAGTCCTACTACAGGGGGCGGTGGGGCCAACGTCCTGACTTTC
. | TRBD1 | TRBJ2-6 | TRBV9 | CASSPWGQGEAF | TGTGCCAGCAGCCCATGGGGACAGGGTGAAGCTTTC
many | TRBD2 | TRBJ2-7 | TRBV20-1 | CSASVPRLAGGGYEQYF | TGCAGTGCTAGCGTACCACGCTTAGCGGGGGGCGGCTACGAGCAGTACTTC